This T cell receptor beta chain was sequenced during a study of blood T cell repertoires in COVID-19. Turning to the study itself: Specimens from acute and convalescent COVID-19 originated in the United States, Italy and Spain. T cells, B-cell-depleted T cells, or PBMCs supplied cDNA or gDNA.

This clone was counted between two and nine times. Enrolment of Seattle patients took place during active infection, and they were followed longitudinally. Trimming shortened V by 0 bases and J by 2 bases, and 17 bases separated the two germline ends. Looked up from germline, CDR1 is GTSNPN and CDR2 is SVGIG (reference sequence). The CDR3 has 16 amino acids. Authors' data handling: Reference gene primer amplification gave estimated nucleated cell counts. Profiled with immunoSEQ multiplex PCR; TCRdb holds only in-frame clones, not every one. The D gene and trimming were derived from the DNA, and the V and J assignments and clone size from that table. The sample consists of fewer than 200,000 clones, around 83% of them appearing once.

The sample comprised peripheral blood. This receptor was taken from an older woman with COVID-19, enrolled during active disease. V usage is TRBV30 and J usage is TRBJ2-7; TRBD1 might be the D (8 bases). The CDR3 protein is CAWSVGGTGGAYEQYF. The CDR3 coding sequence is TGTGCCTGGAGTGTAGGCGGAACAGGGGGGGCCTACGAGCAGTACTTC.